The clone carrying this T cell receptor (beta chain) was observed a single time. Antigen unknown. Sequencing used immunoSEQ multiplex PCR; TCRdb keeps in-frame clones, though not all of them. This sample has 52,000 or so clones, with less than 85% found just once. The data originate from a study of cytotoxic CD8 clonotypes in ibrutinib-treated CLL. General study points: Among the clonotypes, public ones were uncommon and contracted or held stable on treatment. Starting clonality was above that of age-matched healthy donors and tracked circulating CD8+ T-cell counts. At ibrutinib response, clonality increased, and at progression it declined back toward baseline.

The sample in question was PBMCs, obtained after 24 months of ibrutinib treatment. This receptor was taken from a human donor with chronic lymphocytic leukemia.

The CDR3 reads CSAWDSGGYTF. CDR3 coding DNA: TGCAGTGCTTGGGACAGTGGTGGCTACACCTTC. V is TRBV20-1 and J is TRBJ1-2; TRBD1 aligns across 7 bases. J lost 7 bases, V lost 5 bases, and 4 bases had no gene match. This CDR3 is 11 amino acids long. Germline CDR1 reads DFQATT; CDR2 reads SNEGSKA (reference sequence).